The next 28 T cell receptor beta chains were all read from a single sample in a study of graft-versus-host responses after intestinal transplantation. Generated by immunoSEQ multiplex PCR, the TCRdb table keeps only in-frame clones and is missing some. The table lists 25,000 or so clones, 82% of them singletons. Antigen specificity for these receptors is unknown. The material was unstimulated CD4+ T cells sorted from spleen or lymph node cells, obtained before intestinal transplant. The receptor source for this set is a human donor who received an intestinal transplant.

The rearrangement links TRBV15 to TRBJ1-3; the D is unclear. The CDR3 contains 13 residues. Germline values: CDR1 LNHNV, CDR2 YYDKDF (reference sequence). V dropped 0 bases and J dropped 4 bases, with 4 bases sitting between them. CDR3 sequence (DNA): TGTGCCACCAGCAGAGATCGAGGAAACACCATATATTTT. It is translated as CATSRDRGNTIYF. Combining the CDR3 with reference TRBV15 and TRBJ1-3 gives the whole variable domain DAMVIQNPRYQVTQFGKPVTLSCSQTLNHNVMYWYQQKSSQAPKLLFHYYDKDFNNEADTPDNFQSRRPNTSFCFLDIRSPGLGDTAMYLCATSRDRGNTIYFGEGSWLTVV.

The gene calls are TRBV6-5 and TRBJ2-1, with D unclear. V lost 2 bases to trimming and J lost 7 bases, with 12 bases between them. The germline gives CDR1 MNHEY, CDR2 SVGAGI. The CDR3 covers 14 residues. The CDR3 region has the DNA TGTGCCAGCAGTTACAACCGGGTAGAGAATGAGCAGTTCTTC. It encodes CASSYNRVENEQFF.

The chain couples TRBV28 to TRBJ1-2; perhaps TRBD1 as D (5 bases). Germline V CDR1 and CDR2: MDHEN, SYDVKM. The CDR3 is 13 residues long. The V end lost 7 bases, the J end lost 8 bases, and 17 bases lay between the germline ends. The CDR3 nucleotides read TGTGCCAGCACCCCCGACAGACTGGGGGGCTACACCTTC. Protein sequence: CASTPDRLGGYTF.

The CDR3: CASSPSLRSWDEQFF. CDR3 bases: TGTGCCAGCAGCCCATCTCTCAGATCTTGGGACGAGCAGTTCTTC. This chain links TRBV13 with TRBJ2-1; D is tentatively TRBD1 or TRBD2 (5 bases each). This CDR3 spans 15 amino acids. Per germline, CDR1 PRHDT and CDR2 FYEKMQ (reference sequence). The V end was cut by 5 bases, the J end by 10 bases, with 21 bases between.

The chain couples TRBV5-1 to TRBJ1-2; D gene uncertain. Germline lookup yields CDR1 SGHRS and CDR2 YFSETQ. This CDR3 has 13 residues. Trimming pared 1 base from V and 2 bases from J, leaving 6 bases between. CDR3 protein: CASSLSQNYGYTF. The CDR3 region has the DNA TGCGCCAGCAGCTTGAGCCAGAACTATGGCTACACCTTC.

The J gene is TRBJ2-2, the V gene TRBV2; the D gene is possibly TRBD2 (5 bases). V shed 8 bases and J shed 5 bases, with 15 bases lying between them. This CDR3 is built from 14 residues. Germline V gives CDR1 SNHLY, CDR2 FYNNEI. This CDR3 is CASWRSLFTGELFF. In nucleotides, the CDR3 is TGTGCCAGCTGGAGGAGCCTGTTTACCGGGGAGCTGTTTTTT. Together with reference TRBV2 and TRBJ2-2, the CDR3 gives the full variable domain: EPEVTQTPSHQVTQMGQEVILRCVPISNHLYFYWYRQILGQKVEFLVSFYNNEISEKSEIFDDQFSVERPDGSNFTLKIRSTKLEDSAMYFCASWRSLFTGELFFGEGSRLTVL.

The chain carries TRBV10-2 and TRBJ2-1; D may be TRBD1 (5 bases). Trimming pared 6 bases from V and 0 bases from J, leaving 12 bases between. The germline CDR1 and CDR2 sequences are WSHSY and SAAADI. There are 15 residues in the CDR3. CDR3 DNA: TGCGCCAGCAGGGGGCCCAGGAGCTCCTACAATGAGCAGTTCTTC. As protein: CASRGPRSSYNEQFF.

In its sample, this clone was seen a few times. The rearrangement links TRBV25-1 to TRBJ1-4; no clear D. V was trimmed by 2 bases and J by 3 bases, leaving 10 bases between them. This CDR3 spans 15 amino acids. Germline-derived CDR1 and CDR2 are MGHDK and SYGVNS. In DNA, the CDR3 is TGTGCCAGCAGTGAACATGCCGGGGCTAATGAAAAACTGTTTTTT. It yields the protein CASSEHAGANEKLFF.

The V gene is TRBV6-1, the J gene TRBJ2-7; D remains unclear. V gave up 5 bases and J gave up 1 base, with 9 bases separating them. CDR3 size: 13 residues. Looked up from germline, CDR1 is MNHNS and CDR2 is SASEGT. Written as DNA, the CDR3 is TGTGCCAGCAGTAATAATCCTTCCTACGAGCAGTACTTC. The encoded protein is CASSNNPSYEQYF.

The genes are TRBV11-3 and TRBJ2-1; D possibly corresponds to TRBD1 (6 bases). CDR1 SGHNT and CDR2 YENEEA come from the germline V gene. The ends were cut back, 5 bases at V and 6 bases at J, with 17 bases in the middle. The CDR3 loop spans 15 amino acids. The CDR3 reads CASSLAGTTSNEQFF. In DNA, the CDR3 is TGTGCCAGCAGCCTAGCCGGGACAACCAGCAATGAGCAGTTCTTC.

This clone was counted only a few times. V is TRBV5-1 and J is TRBJ2-6; D gene uncertain. The length of the CDR3 is 13 residues. Trimming stripped 2 bases from V and 0 bases from J, with 0 bases between. Germline V gives CDR1 SGHRS, CDR2 YFSETQ. In DNA, the CDR3 is TGCGCCAGCAGCTTCTCTGGGGCCAACGTCCTGACTTTC. Its translation is CASSFSGANVLTF.

The CDR3 loop is CAISESQYRGARVNEQFF. The CDR3 region has the DNA TGTGCCATCAGTGAGTCGCAGTACAGGGGTGCGAGGGTAAATGAGCAGTTCTTC. The chain is built from TRBV10-3 and TRBJ2-1; 7 nucleotides match TRBD1. With V trimmed by 0 bases and J by 7 bases, 15 bases remained unmatched. This CDR3 is 18 amino acids long. The V gene's germline CDR1 is ENHRY and CDR2 SYGVKD.

The chain has TRBV19 and TRBJ2-2, with D possibly matching TRBD2 (5 bases). The CDR3 length is 16 residues. V lost 1 base, J lost 5 bases, and 14 bases lay in between. Per the germline V gene, CDR1 is LNHDA and CDR2 is SQIVND (reference sequence). DNA for the CDR3: TGTGCCAGTAGTATAGTGGGCAGTCCGGGGACCGGGGAGCTGTTTTTT. Translating gives CASSIVGSPGTGELFF.

The chain joins TRBV15 to TRBJ1-1; unclear D gene. The CDR3 runs to 15 residues. Per germline, CDR1 LNHNV and CDR2 YYDKDF (reference sequence). Between the trimmed V and J ends, which lost 0 bases and 3 bases, there was a span of 11 bases. CDR3 DNA sequence: TGTGCCACCAGCAGAGATCATGGAGGGTACACTGAAGCTTTCTTT. It specifies CATSRDHGGYTEAFF.

In regard to this clone: This sequence may be a read error, since a much larger clone differs from it by one base. The gene calls are TRBV5-1 and TRBJ1-2, with 11 bases identical to TRBD1. V was clipped by 7 bases and J by 8 bases; unmatched bases: 10. The germline CDR1 and CDR2 sequences are SGHRS and YFSETQ. The CDR3 extends over 14 amino acids. This CDR3 is CASCAWTGGDGYTF. In DNA, the CDR3 is TGCGCCAGCTGCGCCTGGACAGGGGGCGACGGCTACACCTTC.

The V call is TRBV5-1, the J call TRBJ2-5; TRBD2 matches at 16 bases. V lost 4 bases, J lost 4 bases, and 7 bases stayed unmatched. There are 17 residues in the CDR3. Germline-derived CDR1 and CDR2 are SGHRS and YFSETQ. CDR3 region: CASSPGLAGGSIETQYF. CDR3 coding DNA: TGCGCCAGCAGCCCGGGACTAGCGGGAGGGTCAATAGAGACCCAGTACTTC.

This chain links TRBV23-1 with TRBJ2-2; the D is unclear. TRBV23-1 is noted as an ORF with a role that remains uncertain. CDR3 length: 13 amino acids. Trimming removed 4 bases from V and 2 bases from J, with 5 bases in between. The chain's CDR3 is CASSRGNTGELFF. Here the CDR3 DNA reads TGCGCCAGCAGTCGGGGAAACACCGGGGAGCTGTTTTTT.

The rearrangement uses TRBV10-1 and TRBJ2-3; D is possibly TRBD2 (6 bases). Trimming took 2 bases from V and 1 from J, leaving 16 bases between them. Germline V lookup: CDR1 WNHNN, CDR2 SYGVQD (reference sequence). CDR3 size: 17 residues. CDR3 amino acids: CASSEGRRLAGTDTQYF. Here the CDR3 DNA reads TGCGCCAGCAGTGAGGGGAGGAGGCTAGCCGGCACAGATACGCAGTATTTT.

The rearrangement uses TRBV5-1 and TRBJ2-5; TRBD2 is a possible D gene (6 bases). Germline CDR1 reads SGHRS; CDR2 reads YFSETQ. The CDR3 is made up of 15 amino acids. Trimming took 0 bases from V and 4 from J, leaving 13 bases between them. The CDR3 loop reads CASSLAGGSGETQYF. The CDR3 DNA follows: TGCGCCAGCAGCTTGGCCGGGGGTAGTGGAGAGACCCAGTACTTC.

The chain is built from TRBV7-9 and TRBJ1-1, with 7 nucleotides matching TRBD1. Germline assignment: CDR1 SEHNR and CDR2 FQNEAQ (reference sequence). This CDR3 contains 14 residues. The ends lost 4 bases at V and 3 bases at J; junction bases unmatched: 5. Written as DNA, the CDR3 is TGTGCCAGCAGCTCGACAGGGTGGGACACTGAAGCTTTCTTT. The encoded protein is CASSSTGWDTEAFF. The full variable domain, rest sourced from reference TRBV7-9 and TRBJ1-1, is DTGVSQNPRHKITKRGQNVTFRCDPISEHNRLYWYRQTLGQGPEFLTYFQNEAQLEKSRLLSDRFSAERPKGSFSTLEIQRTEQGDSAMYLCASSSTGWDTEAFFGQGTRLTVV.

The chain employs TRBV28 and TRBJ2-7; D ambiguous. The germline V gene encodes CDR1 MDHEN and CDR2 SYDVKM. The CDR3 covers 13 residues. Trimming stripped 4 bases from V and 0 bases from J, with 7 bases between. This CDR3 reads CASSSASSYEQYF. The CDR3 DNA sequence: TGTGCCAGCAGTTCAGCTTCCTCCTACGAGCAGTACTTC.

The chain carries TRBV19 and TRBJ2-5; D gene ambiguous. This CDR3 spans 14 amino acids. V was shortened by 3 bases and J by 2 bases, with 10 bases between the two germline ends. CDR1 and CDR2 from the germline V gene are LNHDA and SQIVND (reference sequence). The CDR3 protein is CASSISSLQETQYF. The CDR3 DNA reads TGTGCCAGTAGTATTTCCAGTCTACAAGAGACCCAGTACTTC.

This rearrangement joins TRBV5-1 to TRBJ2-1; D not resolved. This CDR3 contains 15 residues. Germline V gene sequence: CDR1 SGHRS, CDR2 YFSETQ. The V end was cut by 2 bases, the J end by 0 bases, with 9 bases between. The CDR3 bases are TGCGCCAGCAGCTTAGGCGGAAACTCCTACAATGAGCAGTTCTTC. Translating it yields CASSLGGNSYNEQFF.

This chain uses TRBV11-2 with TRBJ2-7; D may be TRBD1 (7 bases). Germline V gene sequence: CDR1 SGHAT, CDR2 FQNNGV. V was trimmed by 5 bases and J by 6 bases, leaving 17 bases between them. This CDR3 contains 14 residues. The CDR3 DNA follows: TGTGCCAGCAGCCCCGCCAGGGGGGCGGCCGAGCAGTACTTC. It codes for CASSPARGAAEQYF.

The J gene is TRBJ2-1, the V gene TRBV14; a possible D gene is TRBD2 (6 bases). CDR1 and CDR2 from the germline V gene are SGHDN and FVKESK. Trimming removed 3 bases from V and 9 bases from J, with 12 bases in between. CDR3 length equals 13 residues. The CDR3 sequence is CASSQAGPGEQFF. The CDR3 DNA is TGTGCCAGCAGCCAGGCGGGGCCCGGTGAGCAGTTCTTC.

CDR3: CATSYLGRDYGYTF. CDR3 DNA: TGTGCCACCTCTTACCTAGGCAGGGACTATGGCTACACCTTC. V usage is TRBV7-9 and J usage is TRBJ1-2, with D maybe TRBD1 (5 bases). The CDR3 loop spans 14 amino acids. Germline CDR1 reads SEHNR; CDR2 reads FQNEAQ (reference sequence). Trimming took off 10 bases at V and 3 bases at J, with 18 bases between the two ends.

This clone appeared a single time. The rearrangement uses TRBV10-3 and TRBJ1-2; D gene unclear. CDR1 is ENHRY, CDR2 SYGVKD, per germline. V shed 7 bases and J shed 0 bases, with 9 bases lying between them. This CDR3 spans 13 amino acids. The CDR3 here is CAITPGTNYGYTF. Written as DNA, the CDR3 is TGTGCCATCACTCCGGGTACTAACTATGGCTACACCTTC.

The rearrangement joins TRBV10-3 to TRBJ2-7, with 9 bases matching TRBD1. Trimming took 5 bases from V and 0 from J; bases not matched to a gene: 2. Germline lookup yields CDR1 ENHRY and CDR2 SYGVKD. There are 14 residues in the CDR3. The CDR3 here is CAISWDRDSYEQYF. CDR3 nucleotide sequence: TGTGCCATCAGTTGGGACAGGGACTCCTACGAGCAGTACTTC.